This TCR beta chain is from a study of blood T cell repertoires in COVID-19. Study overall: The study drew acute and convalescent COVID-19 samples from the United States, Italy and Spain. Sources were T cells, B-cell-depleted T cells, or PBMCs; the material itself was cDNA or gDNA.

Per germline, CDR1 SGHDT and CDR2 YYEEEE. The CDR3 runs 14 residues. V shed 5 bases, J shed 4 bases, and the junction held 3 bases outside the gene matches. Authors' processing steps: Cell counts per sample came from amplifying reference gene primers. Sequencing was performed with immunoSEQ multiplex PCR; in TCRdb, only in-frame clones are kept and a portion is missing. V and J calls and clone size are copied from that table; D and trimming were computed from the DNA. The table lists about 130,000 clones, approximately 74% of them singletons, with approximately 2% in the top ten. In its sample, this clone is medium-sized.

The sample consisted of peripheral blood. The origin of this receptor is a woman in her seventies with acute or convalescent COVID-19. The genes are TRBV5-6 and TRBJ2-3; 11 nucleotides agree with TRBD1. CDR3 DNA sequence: TGTGCCAGCAGTTGGACAGGGGGCGCAGATACGCAGTATTTT. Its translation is CASSWTGGADTQYF.